This TCR beta chain was identified during a study of blood T cell repertoires in COVID-19. The overall study: PBMCs, B-cell-depleted T cells, or T cells were the source of the cDNA or gDNA that made up the material.

In the original analysis: Reference gene primer amplification gave nucleated cell count estimates. TCRdb's copy holds only in-frame clones and misses some; the assay was immunoSEQ multiplex PCR. The V and J calls and the clone size are those of that table, but D and trimming were determined from the DNA. The sample records 200,000 to 300,000 clones, around 88% being singletons. The study recruited people aged 18 to 89 years across approximately 25 US areas. The study assigned cohorts using participant-reported clinical history. The clonotype was recovered from a woman in her 40s with acute COVID-19. The specimen sequenced was PBMCs or T cells enriched from blood (not recorded which).

CDR3 residues: CASVKGVNQETQYF. In nucleotides, the CDR3 is TGTGCCAGTGTAAAGGGGGTGAACCAAGAGACCCAGTACTTC. The chain couples TRBV7-8 to TRBJ2-5, with D perhaps TRBD1 (6 bases). Trimming pared 9 bases from V and 0 bases from J, leaving 14 bases between. Germline values: CDR1 SGHVS, CDR2 FQNEAQ. The CDR3 consists of 14 residues.